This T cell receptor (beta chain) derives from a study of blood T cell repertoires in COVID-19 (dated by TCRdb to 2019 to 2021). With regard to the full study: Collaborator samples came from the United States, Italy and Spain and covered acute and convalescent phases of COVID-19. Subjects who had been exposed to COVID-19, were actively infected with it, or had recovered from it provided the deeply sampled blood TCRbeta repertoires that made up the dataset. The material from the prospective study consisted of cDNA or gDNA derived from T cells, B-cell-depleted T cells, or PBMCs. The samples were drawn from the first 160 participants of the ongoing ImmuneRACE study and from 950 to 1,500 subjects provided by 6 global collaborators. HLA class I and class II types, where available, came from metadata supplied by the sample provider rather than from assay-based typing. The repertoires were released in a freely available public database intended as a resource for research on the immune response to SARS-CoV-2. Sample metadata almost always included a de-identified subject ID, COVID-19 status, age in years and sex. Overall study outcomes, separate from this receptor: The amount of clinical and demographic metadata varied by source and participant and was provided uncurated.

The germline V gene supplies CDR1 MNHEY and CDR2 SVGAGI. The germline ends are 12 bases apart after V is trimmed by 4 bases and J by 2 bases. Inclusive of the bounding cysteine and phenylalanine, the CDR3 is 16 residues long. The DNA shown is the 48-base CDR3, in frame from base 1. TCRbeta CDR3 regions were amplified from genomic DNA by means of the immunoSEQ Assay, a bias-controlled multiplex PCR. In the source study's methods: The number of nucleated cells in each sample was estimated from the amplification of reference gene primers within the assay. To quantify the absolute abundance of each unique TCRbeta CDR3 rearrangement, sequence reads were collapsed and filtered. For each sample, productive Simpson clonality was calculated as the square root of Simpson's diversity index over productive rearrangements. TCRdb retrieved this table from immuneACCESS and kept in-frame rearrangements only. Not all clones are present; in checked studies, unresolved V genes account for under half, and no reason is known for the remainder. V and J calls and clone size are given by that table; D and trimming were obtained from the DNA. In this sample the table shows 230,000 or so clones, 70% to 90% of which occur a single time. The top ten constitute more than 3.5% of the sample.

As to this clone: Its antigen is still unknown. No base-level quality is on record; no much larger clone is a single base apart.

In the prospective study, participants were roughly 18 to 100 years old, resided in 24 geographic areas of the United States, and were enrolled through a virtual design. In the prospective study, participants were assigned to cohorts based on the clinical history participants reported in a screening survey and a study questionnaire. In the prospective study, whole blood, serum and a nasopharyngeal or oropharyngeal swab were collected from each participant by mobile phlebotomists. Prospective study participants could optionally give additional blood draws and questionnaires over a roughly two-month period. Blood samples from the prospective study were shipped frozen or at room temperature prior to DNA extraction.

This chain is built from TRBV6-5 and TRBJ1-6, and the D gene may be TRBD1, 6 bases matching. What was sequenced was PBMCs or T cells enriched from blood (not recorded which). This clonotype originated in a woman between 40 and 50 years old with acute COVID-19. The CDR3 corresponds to CASSSPRTAYNSPLHF. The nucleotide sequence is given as TGTGCCAGCAGTTCCCCCCGGACAGCCTATAATTCACCCCTCCACTTT.